This is a list of T cell receptor beta chains from one sample in a study of PD-1 blockade in mismatch repair-deficient tumors. Clones were sequenced by immunoSEQ multiplex PCR, and TCRdb holds only the in-frame ones, with some missing. The sample lists under 95,000 clones, 81% occurring once. The material was peripheral blood, obtained 12 weeks after starting pembrolizumab. These TCRs come from an adult with mismatch repair-deficient cancer. Both conserved end residues are part of each CDR3. The D gene is left open where the match is weak. Clone size is shown for a subset of rows, as once, few, many or a class of expanded clone.

J: TRBJ2-6; size: once; V: TRBV14; D: .; DNA: TGTGCCAGCAGCCAAGTTACAGCTAAGGCCAACGTCCTGACTTTC; CDR3: CASSQVTAKANVLTF
J: TRBJ2-1; size: .; V: TRBV5-5; D: .; DNA: TGTGCCAGCAGCTCGTGGACCGATCGGTGCCAGGGTAATCCAAATGGAGAGTTCTTC; CDR3: CASSSWTDRCQGNPNGEFF
J: TRBJ2-1; size: once; V: TRBV5-1; D: .; DNA: TGCGCCAGCAGCTTGGACGGTGGCTCCTACAATGAGCAGTTCTTC; CDR3: CASSLDGGSYNEQFF
J: TRBJ2-1; size: .; V: TRBV2; D: .; DNA: TGTGCCAGCAGTGGGAGACAGTACAATGAGCAGTTCTTC; CDR3: CASSGRQYNEQFF
J: TRBJ2-7; size: .; V: TRBV11-2; D: .; DNA: TGTGCCAGCAGCTTAGATCTCTACGAGCAGTACTTC; CDR3: CASSLDLYEQYF
J: TRBJ1-2; size: .; V: TRBV6-5; D: .; DNA: TGTGCCAGCAGCCGAAGCGTTGAGGCCAATGGCTACACCTTC; CDR3: CASSRSVEANGYTF
J: TRBJ1-2; size: .; V: TRBV5-5; D: TRBD1; DNA: TGTGCCAGCAGCCCGGACAGGGCGCGAGGCTACACCTTC; CDR3: CASSPDRARGYTF
J: TRBJ2-7; size: .; V: TRBV30; D: .; DNA: TGTGCCTGGAGTCTCCCAGGACTCAATTTCTACGAGCAGTACTTC; CDR3: CAWSLPGLNFYEQYF
J: TRBJ2-2; size: .; V: TRBV2; D: .; DNA: TGTGCCAGCAAGAGACGACTAGCGAACACCGGGGAGCTGTTTTTT; CDR3: CASKRRLANTGELFF
J: TRBJ2-7; size: .; V: TRBV9; D: TRBD2; DNA: TGTGCCAGCAGCCTCTCCCCGACTAGCGGGAGTATCAACGAGCAGTACTTC; CDR3: CASSLSPTSGSINEQYF
J: TRBJ2-7; size: .; V: TRBV6-5; D: .; DNA: TGTGCCAGCAGAGGGGGATCCTACGAGCAGTACTTC; CDR3: CASRGGSYEQYF
J: TRBJ2-5; size: .; V: TRBV4-2; D: .; DNA: TGTGCCAGCAGCCAAGTCTTCGGGGGCGTGAGGGAAGAGACCCAGTACTTC; CDR3: CASSQVFGGVREETQYF
J: TRBJ2-4; size: .; V: TRBV7-9; D: .; DNA: TGTGCCAGCAGCCTTGACGGGCGGAGAAACATTCAGTACTTC; CDR3: CASSLDGRRNIQYF
J: TRBJ1-3; size: .; V: TRBV9; D: .; DNA: TGTGCCAGCAGCGTAGCCACAGGGAGCCTTGGAAACACCATATATTTT; CDR3: CASSVATGSLGNTIYF
J: TRBJ1-2; size: .; V: TRBV19; D: TRBD1; DNA: TGTGCCAGTGGGACAGGGGGCTTAATCTATGGCTACACCTTC; CDR3: CASGTGGLIYGYTF
J: TRBJ2-2; size: .; V: TRBV7-7; D: TRBD2; DNA: TGTGCTAGCAGCTTAGCGACAGCGGGATCGAACACCGGGGAGCTGTTTTTT; CDR3: CASSLATAGSNTGELFF
J: TRBJ2-3; size: .; V: TRBV4-2; D: .; DNA: TGTGCCAGCAGCCCGGAACACACAGATACGCAGTATTTT; CDR3: CASSPEHTDTQYF
J: TRBJ1-2; size: .; V: TRBV6-5; D: TRBD1; DNA: TGTGCCAGCAGTTACTCCTTCAGGGGGGGGTATGGCTACACCTTC; CDR3: CASSYSFRGGYGYTF
J: TRBJ2-5; size: .; V: TRBV27; D: .; DNA: TGTGCCAGCAGTTCCCCCCAAGGGGGTGGAGAGACCCAGTACTTC; CDR3: CASSSPQGGGETQYF
J: TRBJ1-1; size: .; V: TRBV29-1; D: .; DNA: TGCAGCGTTGCGGGGTTAGATCCTGAAGCTTTCTTT; CDR3: CSVAGLDPEAFF
J: TRBJ1-1; size: many; V: TRBV5-1; D: .; DNA: TGCGCCAGCAGCTCGGGGCTTCATGGGATGACGAACACTGAAGCTTTCTTT; CDR3: CASSSGLHGMTNTEAFF
J: TRBJ1-5; size: .; V: TRBV2; D: TRBD1; DNA: TGTGCCAGCGCCCGACAGGGAAGCAATCAGCCCCAGCATTTT; CDR3: CASARQGSNQPQHF
J: TRBJ1-1; size: few; V: TRBV7-6; D: .; DNA: TGTGCCAGCAGCTCCGTGGAAGGAGCTTTCTTT; CDR3: CASSSVEGAFF
J: TRBJ2-1; size: .; V: TRBV19; D: .; DNA: TGTGCCAGTAGTCGCCGGGAGAGGATCAATGAGCAGTTCTTC; CDR3: CASSRRERINEQFF
J: TRBJ1-2; size: .; V: TRBV2; D: .; DNA: TGTGCCAGCATTTCAGGGAACTATGGCTACACCTTC; CDR3: CASISGNYGYTF
J: TRBJ2-5; size: .; V: TRBV30; D: .; DNA: TGTGCCTGGAGTGTACAAGGGGGTTGGGAGACCCAGTACTTC; CDR3: CAWSVQGGWETQYF
J: TRBJ1-5; size: .; V: TRBV5-1; D: TRBD1; DNA: TGCGCCAGCAGCTGGGGGACAGGAAACAATCAGCCCCAGCATTTT; CDR3: CASSWGTGNNQPQHF
J: TRBJ2-7; size: .; V: TRBV27; D: TRBD1; DNA: TGTGCCAGCAGTCCGGGACAGATGGGTTACGAGCAGTACTTC; CDR3: CASSPGQMGYEQYF
J: TRBJ2-7; size: .; V: TRBV18; D: TRBD1; DNA: TGTGCCAGCTCACCTTCGGACAGGGGACGCGAGCAGTACTTC; CDR3: CASSPSDRGREQYF
J: TRBJ2-5; size: .; V: TRBV29-1; D: .; DNA: TGCAGCGTTGCGGGGTCGGCAGAGACCCAGTACTTC; CDR3: CSVAGSAETQYF
J: TRBJ2-3; size: .; V: TRBV7-9; D: .; DNA: TGTGCCAGCAGCTTATACGTTAGCGGAGGAAATACGCAGTATTTT; CDR3: CASSLYVSGGNTQYF
J: TRBJ2-1; size: .; V: TRBV9; D: .; DNA: TGTGCCAGCAGCGCCCGGGGGGCGGGAGTCTACAATGAGCAGTTCTTC; CDR3: CASSARGAGVYNEQFF
J: TRBJ2-7; size: .; V: TRBV5-1; D: .; DNA: TGCGCCAGCAGCTTGGTCGCTGACTACGAGCAGTACTTC; CDR3: CASSLVADYEQYF
J: TRBJ2-6; size: .; V: TRBV7-8; D: TRBD1; DNA: TGTGCCAGCAGCTTATTGACAGGGTTCTCCTCTGGGGCCAACGTCCTGACTTTC; CDR3: CASSLLTGFSSGANVLTF
J: TRBJ1-4; size: few; V: TRBV30; D: .; DNA: TGTGCCTGGAGTCAAGGCAGTGAAAAACTGTTTTTT; CDR3: CAWSQGSEKLFF
J: TRBJ2-1; size: .; V: TRBV7-9; D: .; DNA: TGTGCCAGCAGAACCGGGGGTGAGCAGTTCTTC; CDR3: CASRTGGEQFF
J: TRBJ2-3; size: .; V: TRBV9; D: TRBD2; DNA: TGTGCCAGCAGCGTGACTAGCGGGAGGGCCCAGGTAGATACGCAGTATTTT; CDR3: CASSVTSGRAQVDTQYF
J: TRBJ1-1; size: .; V: TRBV29-1; D: .; DNA: TGCAGCGGGAACCCAGGGGCAGTGAACACTGAAGCTTTCTTT; CDR3: CSGNPGAVNTEAFF
J: TRBJ2-2; size: few; V: TRBV6-4; D: .; DNA: TGTGCCAGCAGTGGAGGGCTGAACACCGGGGAGCTGTTTTTT; CDR3: CASSGGLNTGELFF
J: TRBJ1-1; size: .; V: TRBV11-3; D: .; DNA: TGTGCCAGCAGCTTAGTTACGGGGGTGGCCACTGAAGCTTTCTTT; CDR3: CASSLVTGVATEAFF
J: TRBJ2-5; size: .; V: TRBV6-1; D: TRBD1; DNA: TGTGCCAGCAGTGACCCTCTATTAGACAGGGTTGAGACCCAGTACTTC; CDR3: CASSDPLLDRVETQYF
J: TRBJ2-7; size: few; V: TRBV7-3; D: TRBD2; DNA: TGTGCCAGCAGCCCCGCGGGAGGGGCTCAATACGAGCAGTACTTC; CDR3: CASSPAGGAQYEQYF
J: TRBJ2-4; size: .; V: TRBV2; D: .; DNA: TGTGCCAGCAGTATACTAACAAGGGACATTCAGTACTTC; CDR3: CASSILTRDIQYF
J: TRBJ2-7; size: once; V: TRBV7-2; D: TRBD1; DNA: TGTGCCAGCAGCTTACGGACAGGGACTTTCTCCTACGAGCAGTACTTC; CDR3: CASSLRTGTFSYEQYF
J: TRBJ2-5; size: once; V: TRBV10-3; D: .; DNA: TGTGCCATCAGTGGTGGGGCGCTAAACGGGGAGACCCAGTACTTC; CDR3: CAISGGALNGETQYF
J: TRBJ2-3; size: .; V: TRBV25-1; D: TRBD2; DNA: TGTGCCAGCGGGGGGGTCGACATGTGGCGCACAGATACGCAGTATTTT; CDR3: CASGGVDMWRTDTQYF